The T cell receptor (beta chain) under discussion was sequenced for a study of control samples from healthy donors and cancer patients. Measured with immunoSEQ multiplex PCR; TCRdb has only the in-frame clones, and not every one. Of 160,000 or so clones listed, approximately 94% were seen once; the top ten hold roughly 15%. The CDR3 contains 13 residues. The V gene's germline CDR1 is SGHTA and CDR2 FQGNSA. V lost 8 bases, J lost 3 bases, and 11 bases lay in between. The V and J genes are TRBV7-2 and TRBJ1-3; D unresolved. The sequence was collected from a man in his sixties with colorectal cancer. Sequenced material: PBMCs. The CDR3 protein is CASGSGSGNTIYF. For the CDR3, the DNA is TGTGCCAGCGGTTCGGGGAGTGGAAACACCATATATTTT.